The source of this TCR beta chain is a study of OX40 agonist ivuxolimab in advanced cancers. Study-wide background: A mean age of around 63 years, range roughly 20 to 85, was recorded, and over 65% were male. A history of anti-PD-1, anti-PD-L1 or anti-CTLA-4 therapy was acceptable, and roughly 40% had some. General study points: Certain nonresponders likewise exhibited a low normalized T-cell clonal expansion. At 0.1 to 3.0 mg/kg and by week 6, CD4+ and CD8+ T cells in the blood had expanded clonally.

The repertoire was sequenced with immunoSEQ multiplex PCR; TCRdb's copy has only in-frame clones and lacks some. The sample has over 45,000 clones, approximately 80% seen once; the top ten hold approximately 4.4%. A remark on this clone: No antigen is known for it.

CDR3 length: 14 amino acids. Germline lookup yields CDR1 SGHTA and CDR2 FQGNSA. V lost 5 bases, J lost 6 bases, and 8 bases stayed unmatched. Specimen: CD4+ or CD8+ T cells sorted from blood, collected in a trial of the OX40 agonist ivuxolimab. This clonotype originated in an adult with an advanced solid tumor such as melanoma, head and neck, liver or kidney cancer. The V call is TRBV7-2, the J call TRBJ2-7, with TRBD2 matching 9 bases. CDR3 bases: TGTGCCAGCAGCAGCTCTAGCGGGGTACTCGAGCAGTACTTC. Its protein product is CASSSSSGVLEQYF.